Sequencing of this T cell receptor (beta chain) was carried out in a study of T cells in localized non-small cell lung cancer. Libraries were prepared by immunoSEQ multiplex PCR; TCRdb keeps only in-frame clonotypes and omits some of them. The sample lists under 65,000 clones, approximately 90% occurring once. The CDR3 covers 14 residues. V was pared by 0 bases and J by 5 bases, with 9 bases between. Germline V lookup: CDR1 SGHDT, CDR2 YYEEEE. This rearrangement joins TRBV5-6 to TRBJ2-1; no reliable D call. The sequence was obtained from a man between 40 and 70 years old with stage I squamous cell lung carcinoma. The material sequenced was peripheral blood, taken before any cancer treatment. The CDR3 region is CASSLATVNNEQFF. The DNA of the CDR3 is TGTGCCAGCAGCTTGGCCACAGTCAACAATGAGCAGTTCTTC.